Following are 22 T cell receptor beta chains from one sample sequenced in a study of Tregs in tolerant kidney transplant recipients. This table comes from immunoSEQ multiplex PCR, and its TCRdb copy is limited to in-frame clones, with some not included. The sample shows about 94,000 clones, more than 85% of them seen only once. The source material was CD4+ T cells from blood, sampled before the transplant. Receptors originate from a human donor who received a combined kidney and bone marrow transplant.

For this clone: Other DNA sequences within the sample encode an identical CDR3. The rearrangement uses TRBV21-1 and TRBJ2-1; no DNA check was done on the table's D call, TRBD2. TRBV21-1 is given as a pseudogene. The CDR3 consists of 13 residues. For the CDR3, the DNA is TGTGCCAGCAGGAGACTAGCCAACAATGAGCAGTTCTTC. It is translated as CASRRLANNEQFF.

The chain combines TRBV20-1 with TRBJ1-1; D not certain. Germline CDR1 reads DFQATT; CDR2 reads SNEGSKA (reference sequence). The CDR3 is 11 residues long. Between the trimmed V and J ends, which lost 5 bases and 11 bases, there was a span of 15 bases. CDR3 protein: CSAGRMGSAFF. In nucleotides, the CDR3 is TGCAGTGCTGGCAGGATGGGTTCGGCTTTCTTT.

The genes are TRBV5-6 and TRBJ1-1; D might be TRBD1 (6 bases). The germline V and J ends were trimmed by 0 bases and 3 bases, with 12 bases remaining between them. Germline CDR1 reads SGHDT; CDR2 reads YYEEEE. The CDR3 length is 15 residues. The CDR3 loop reads CASSLDPDSYTEAFF. The CDR3 nucleotides are TGTGCCAGCAGCTTGGACCCGGACAGTTACACTGAAGCTTTCTTT.

V and J are TRBV28 and TRBJ1-5; no firm D call. The CDR3 extends over 15 amino acids. In germline, CDR1 is MDHEN, CDR2 SYDVKM. The V and J ends lost 1 base and 1 base respectively, with 8 bases between them. In DNA, the CDR3 is TGTGCCAGCAGTTTATTGCTCCTAAGCAATCAGCCCCAGCATTTT. Translated, it gives CASSLLLLSNQPQHF.

Here the CDR3 DNA reads TGCAGCGCTGTACGCCACCCGGGACAGGGTAACTATGGCTACACCTTC. Translating it yields CSAVRHPGQGNYGYTF. This chain connects TRBV29-1 to TRBJ1-2; 9 bases agree with TRBD1. The CDR3 is made up of 16 amino acids. Germline V CDR1 and CDR2: SQVTM, ANQGSEA. Trimming at V came to 7 bases and at J to 1 base, leaving 13 bases not matched to a gene. The entire variable domain, with the rest obtained from reference TRBV29-1 and TRBJ1-2, is as follows: SAVISQKPSRDICQRGTSLTIQCQVDSQVTMMFWYRQQPGQSLTLIATANQGSEATYESGFVIDKFPISRPNLTFSTLTVSNMSPEDSSIYLCSAVRHPGQGNYGYTFGSGTRLTVV.

V gene TRBV28 combines with J gene TRBJ1-5; 7 bases fit TRBD1. This CDR3 spans 13 amino acids. Losses at the gene ends were 5 bases for V and 7 bases for J; bases not matched to a gene: 5. Germline CDR1 reads MDHEN; CDR2 reads SYDVKM. CDR3 in DNA: TGTGCCAGCAGTCAGGGGGTTTGGCAGCCCCAGCATTTT. Translation: CASSQGVWQPQHF.

The V call is TRBV6-5, the J call TRBJ2-1; 14 bases map to TRBD2. There are 15 residues in the CDR3. Germline CDR1 MNHEY, CDR2 SVGAGI. Losses at the gene ends were 2 bases for V and 8 bases for J; bases not matched to a gene: 2. CDR3 region: CASSYGTSGSDEQFF. Written as DNA, the CDR3 is TGTGCCAGCAGTTACGGGACTAGCGGGAGTGATGAGCAGTTCTTC.

This clone was picked up one time. The chain combines TRBV18 with TRBJ2-7, with unresolved D. The germline CDR1 and CDR2 sequences are KGHSH and LQKENI. V lost 2 bases to trimming and J lost 3 bases, with 8 bases between them. There are 13 residues in the CDR3. The CDR3 reads CASSPSPFYEQYF. CDR3 coding DNA: TGTGCCAGCTCACCAAGCCCCTTCTACGAGCAGTACTTC.

The V gene is TRBV7-6, the J gene TRBJ1-1; a weak D match, TRBD1 (5 bases). The V end lost 5 bases, the J end lost 0 bases, and 7 bases lay between the germline ends. In germline, CDR1 is SGHVS, CDR2 FNYEAQ. CDR3 length: 13 amino acids. The CDR3 loop reads CASSRQLNTEAFF. The DNA of the CDR3 is TGTGCCAGCAGCAGACAGTTGAACACTGAAGCTTTCTTT.

The J gene is TRBJ1-2, the V gene TRBV5-1; D is perhaps TRBD1 (6 bases). This CDR3 is 13 amino acids long. Germline-derived CDR1 and CDR2 are SGHRS and YFSETQ. V lost 1 base and J 6 bases, leaving 10 bases between the germline ends. The CDR3 region is CASSLTRGHGYTF. The DNA of the CDR3 is TGCGCCAGCAGCTTGACCAGGGGTCATGGCTACACCTTC.

This rearrangement joins TRBV6-5 to TRBJ1-1; D might be TRBD1 (5 bases). V lost 5 bases and J 7 bases, leaving 14 bases between the germline ends. Germline CDR1 is MNHEY and CDR2 is SVGAGI. This CDR3 comprises 13 residues. This chain's CDR3 is CASSPTGKNEAFF. DNA for the CDR3: TGTGCCAGCAGTCCAACAGGAAAGAATGAAGCTTTCTTT.

This sequence joins TRBV28 and TRBJ1-2, with D unresolved. The V gene lost 5 bases and the J gene lost 3 bases, with 13 bases spanning the gap. Germline V CDR1 and CDR2: MDHEN, SYDVKM. The CDR3 has 14 amino acids. DNA of the CDR3: TGTGCCAGCAGTCGAAGGAGGACGGACTATGGCTACACCTTC. It specifies CASSRRRTDYGYTF.

The rearrangement joins TRBV6-6 to TRBJ1-5; D call uncertain. CDR3 length: 15 residues. CDR1 is MNHNY, CDR2 SVGAGI, per germline (reference sequence). V was shortened by 2 bases and J by 3 bases, with 11 bases between the two germline ends. CDR3 sequence (DNA): TGTGCCAGCAGTTACCCGGCGGGGAACAATCAGCCCCAGCATTTT. Amino acids: CASSYPAGNNQPQHF.

The chain joins TRBV5-4 to TRBJ2-5; 8 bases fit TRBD1. There are 13 residues in the CDR3. Trimming cost V 9 bases and J 4 bases; bases outside gene matches: 8. The V gene's germline CDR1 is SGHNT and CDR2 YYREEE (reference sequence). CDR3 amino acids: CATNRDRRETQYF. The CDR3 DNA reads as TGTGCCACCAACAGGGACAGGAGAGAGACCCAGTACTTC.

V gene TRBV7-2 combines with J gene TRBJ2-5; D is unresolved. Germline CDR1 reads SGHTA; CDR2 reads FQGNSA. The CDR3 totals 13 residues. The V and J ends lost 1 base and 5 bases respectively, with 8 bases between them. Written as DNA, the CDR3 is TGTGCCAGCAGCTTAGGACCGAGGGAGACCCAGTACTTC. Residues: CASSLGPRETQYF. The full variable domain, with the rest looked up from reference TRBV7-2 and TRBJ2-5, is GAGVSQSPSNKVTEKGKDVELRCDPISGHTALYWYRQSLGQGLEFLIYFQGNSAPDKSGLPSDRFSAERTGGSVSTLTIQRTQQEDSAVYLCASSLGPRETQYFGPGTRLLVL.

The chain couples TRBV2 to TRBJ1-2, with 11 bases lining up with TRBD1. Germline V gene lookup returns CDR1 SNHLY and CDR2 FYNNEI. This CDR3 has 15 residues. Trimming removed 5 bases from V and 8 bases from J; junction bases left unmatched: 10. In nucleotides, the CDR3 is TGTGCCAGCAGTAAGGACAGGGGGCGCCTATACGGCTACACCTTC. Translated, it gives CASSKDRGRLYGYTF. Combining the CDR3 with reference TRBV2 and TRBJ1-2 gives the whole variable domain EPEVTQTPSHQVTQMGQEVILRCVPISNHLYFYWYRQILGQKVEFLVSFYNNEISEKSEIFDDQFSVERPDGSNFTLKIRSTKLEDSAMYFCASSKDRGRLYGYTFGSGTRLTVV.

The V gene is TRBV5-6, the J gene TRBJ2-5; TRBD1 matches 7 bases. Trimming at V came to 0 bases and at J to 5 bases, leaving 10 bases not matched to a gene. Germline values: CDR1 SGHDT, CDR2 YYEEEE. This CDR3 spans 16 amino acids. DNA for the CDR3: TGTGCCAGCAGCTTGGCCCCGGCAGGGGGTACCGAGACCCAGTACTTC. Its translation: CASSLAPAGGTETQYF. The entire variable domain, with the rest obtained from reference TRBV5-6 and TRBJ2-5, is as follows: DAGVTQSPTHLIKTRGQQVTLRCSPKSGHDTVSWYQQALGQGPQFIFQYYEEEERQRGNFPDRFSGHQFPNYSSELNVNALLLGDSALYLCASSLAPAGGTETQYFGPGTRLLVL.

This chain uses TRBV7-9 with TRBJ1-3, with D maybe TRBD1 (5 bases). This CDR3 spans 14 amino acids. Germline V CDR1 and CDR2: SEHNR, FQNEAQ (reference sequence). V lost 6 bases and J lost 0, with 9 bases in between. The CDR3 region has the DNA TGTGCCAGCAGGCAGGGAGGCTCTGGAAACACCATATATTTT. This sequence encodes CASRQGGSGNTIYF.

The chain has TRBV7-9 and TRBJ2-7; 7 positions match TRBD1. The CDR3 has 14 residues. Germline V gene lookup returns CDR1 SEHNR and CDR2 FQNEAQ (reference sequence). Unmatched junction bases numbered 8, after V lost 5 bases and J lost 4 bases. The DNA of the CDR3 is TGTGCCAGCAGCCCCGGACAGGTTTTGTACGAGCAGTACTTC. This encodes CASSPGQVLYEQYF.

The chain is built from TRBV7-6 and TRBJ2-4, with D possibly TRBD1 on 7 matching bases. V was cut by 2 bases and J by 2 bases, with 16 bases left in between. This CDR3 is built from 17 residues. The germline V gene encodes CDR1 SGHVS and CDR2 FNYEAQ. CDR3 sequence (DNA): TGTGCCAGCAGCTTAACCCCCCCAGGGGGGACCAAAAACATTCAGTACTTC. Translated, it gives CASSLTPPGGTKNIQYF.

This rearrangement joins TRBV6-1 to TRBJ1-2; 7 bases line up with TRBD1. J lost 3 bases, V lost 5 bases, and 6 bases had no gene match. Germline CDR1 is MNHNS and CDR2 is SASEGT. This CDR3 region has 14 residues. The CDR3 bases are TGTGCCAGCAGTTCAGGGGGTAAGGACTATGGCTACACCTTC. This codes for CASSSGGKDYGYTF.

The chain joins TRBV5-4 to TRBJ2-3, with no clear D. The germline CDR1 and CDR2 sequences are SGHNT and YYREEE (reference sequence). CDR3 length equals 13 residues. Deletions cut 6 bases from V and 0 bases from J, with 8 bases between. DNA for the CDR3: TGTGCCAGCAACCTAGAAAGCACAGATACGCAGTATTTT. Protein product: CASNLESTDTQYF.